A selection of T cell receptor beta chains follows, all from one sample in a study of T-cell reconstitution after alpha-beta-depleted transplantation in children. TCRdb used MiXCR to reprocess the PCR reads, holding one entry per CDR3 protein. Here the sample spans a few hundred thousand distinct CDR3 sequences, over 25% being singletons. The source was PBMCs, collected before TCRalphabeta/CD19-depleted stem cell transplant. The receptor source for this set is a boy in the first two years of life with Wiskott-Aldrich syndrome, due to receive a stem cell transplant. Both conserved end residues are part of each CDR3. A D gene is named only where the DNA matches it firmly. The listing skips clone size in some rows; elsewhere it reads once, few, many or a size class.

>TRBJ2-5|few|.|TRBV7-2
TGTGCCAGCAGAACAGGGCCCCAGGGGACCCAGTACTTC
CASRTGPQGTQYF
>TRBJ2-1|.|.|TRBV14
TGTGCCAGCAGCCAAGAAAGCCACAGGGCTGAGCAGTTCTTC
CASSQESHRAEQFF
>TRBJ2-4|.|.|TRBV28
TGTGCCACCTCACCAAACTGGGGCAAAAACATTCAGTACTTC
CATSPNWGKNIQYF
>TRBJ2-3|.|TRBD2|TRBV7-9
TGTGCCAGCGGAGCGGGAAGCACAGATACGCAGTATTTT
CASGAGSTDTQYF
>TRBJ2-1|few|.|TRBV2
TGTGCCAGCAGAGTCTGGATCGAGCAGTTCTTC
CASRVWIEQFF
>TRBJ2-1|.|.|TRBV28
TGTGCCAGCAGCCGGGACTTGTACAATGAGCAGTTCTTC
CASSRDLYNEQFF
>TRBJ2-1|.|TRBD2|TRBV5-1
TGCGCCAGCAGCGCACGAATGGGGTGGGAGGGCCCTCGAGAGCAGTTCTTC
CASSARMGWEGPREQFF
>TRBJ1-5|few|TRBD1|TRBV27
TGTGCCAGCAGCCGGGACAGGGCGAGCAATCAGCCCCAGCATTTT
CASSRDRASNQPQHF
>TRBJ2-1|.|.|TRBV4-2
TGTGCCAGCAGCCAATCGAGGGGGAGCTCCTACAATGAGCAGTTCTTC
CASSQSRGSSYNEQFF
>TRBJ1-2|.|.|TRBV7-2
TGTGCCAGCAGCCCACGGACTGCTAACTATGGCTACACCTTC
CASSPRTANYGYTF
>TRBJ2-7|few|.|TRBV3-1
TGTGCCAGCAGCCAGGTGGGAGAAGACTACGAGCAGTACTTC
CASSQVGEDYEQYF
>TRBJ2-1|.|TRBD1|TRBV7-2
TGTGCCAGCAGCCCCAGGGGGACCCCCTACAATGAGCAGTTCTTC
CASSPRGTPYNEQFF
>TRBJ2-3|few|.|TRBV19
TGTGCCAGTAAGACCGGGACACGGACAGATACGCAGTATTTT
CASKTGTRTDTQYF
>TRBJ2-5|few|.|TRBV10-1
TGCGCCAGCAGTGCCAGACCCCAAGAGACCCAGTACTTC
CASSARPQETQYF
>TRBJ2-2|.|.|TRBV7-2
TGTGCCAGCAATCTAGCCGGGGAGCTGTTTTTT
CASNLAGELFF
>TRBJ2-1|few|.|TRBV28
TGTGCCAGCAGACTTGCGGGGATCCATGAGCAGTTCTTC
CASRLAGIHEQFF
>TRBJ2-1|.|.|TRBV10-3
TGTGCCATCGGCTTAGCGGTCGACAATGAGCAGTTCTTC
CAIGLAVDNEQFF
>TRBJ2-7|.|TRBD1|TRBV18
TGTGCCAGCTCACAACAGGGGGGAACCTACGAGCAGTACTTC
CASSQQGGTYEQYF
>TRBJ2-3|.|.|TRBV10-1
TGCGCCAGCAGTGAAGCGGCGGGTCGCACAGATACGCAGTATTTT
CASSEAAGRTDTQYF
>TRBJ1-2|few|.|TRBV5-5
TGTGCCAGCAGCTTGGGGGTCAGCCACTATGGCTACACCTTC
CASSLGVSHYGYTF
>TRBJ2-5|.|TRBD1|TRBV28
TGTGCCAGCAGTCCCGCAGGACAGGGGCTGCAAGAGACCCAGTACTTC
CASSPAGQGLQETQYF
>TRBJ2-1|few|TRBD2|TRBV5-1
TGCGCCAGCAGCTTGGTGACTAGCGATTCCTACAATGAGCAGTTCTTC
CASSLVTSDSYNEQFF
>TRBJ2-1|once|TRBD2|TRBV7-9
TGTGCCAGCAGCGGAAGGAGCGGGAGCTACAATGAGCAGTTCTTC
CASSGRSGSYNEQFF
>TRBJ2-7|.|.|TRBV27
TGTGCCAGCAGTTTCCGATTCCGATCCAGCTCCTACGAGCAGTACTTC
CASSFRFRSSSYEQYF
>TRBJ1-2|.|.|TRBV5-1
TGCGCCAGCACTGTCGGGGGGCGCGGGAGCTATGGCTACACCTTC
CASTVGGRGSYGYTF
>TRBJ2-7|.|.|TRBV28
TGTGCCAGCAGCAGGGGCCACTACGAGCAGTACTTC
CASSRGHYEQYF
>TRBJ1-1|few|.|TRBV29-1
TGCAGCGTTGGTTTACAAGACATGAACACTGAAGCTTTCTTT
CSVGLQDMNTEAFF
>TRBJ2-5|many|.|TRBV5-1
TGCGCCAGCAGCTTCCAAGAGACCCAGTACTTC
CASSFQETQYF
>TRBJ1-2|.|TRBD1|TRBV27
TGTGCCAGCAGTTCCCCCGGGACAGGGTATGGCTACACCTTC
CASSSPGTGYGYTF
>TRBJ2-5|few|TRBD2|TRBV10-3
TGTGCCATCAGTAGACTAGCGGGAGAACAAGGGGAGACCCAGTACTTC
CAISRLAGEQGETQYF
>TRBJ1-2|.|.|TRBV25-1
TGTGCCAGCAGTGAAGGGCGGGTTGGCTACACCTTC
CASSEGRVGYTF
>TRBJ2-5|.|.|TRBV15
TGTGCCACCAGCAGAGGCCCCAGGGCAGAGACCCAGTACTTC
CATSRGPRAETQYF